The rows below give T cell receptor beta chains drawn from one sample of a study of graft-versus-host responses after intestinal transplantation. TCRdb's copy holds only in-frame clones and misses some; the assay was immunoSEQ multiplex PCR. This table has approximately 24,000 clones, 80% to 95% appearing once. The sample in question was PBMCs, obtained 18 days after transplant. These TCRs come from a human patient who received an intestinal transplant, so some T cells may come from the graft donor. CDR3s include the opening cysteine and the closing phenylalanine or tryptophan. The D gene is left open where the match is weak. Some rows mark clone size as missing; the rest say once, few, many or name a class of expanded clone.

>TRBD2|TRBV4-1|NA|TRBJ2-3
TGCGCCAGCAGCTCCCGACTAGCGGGGAACACAGATACGCAGTATTTT
CASSSRLAGNTDTQYF
>NA|TRBV6-5|NA|TRBJ2-7
TGTGCCAGCAGTTTGGGGATGGGACCCTACGAGCAGTACTTC
CASSLGMGPYEQYF
>NA|TRBV9|NA|TRBJ1-2
TGTGCCAGCACCCCATCTAAGCTGGGGCCCTATGGCTACACCTTC
CASTPSKLGPYGYTF
>NA|TRBV19|NA|TRBJ1-1
TGTGCCAGTACCCGGCTGGGGGGAGACACTGAAGCTTTCTTT
CASTRLGGDTEAFF
>NA|TRBV10-2|NA|TRBJ1-1
TGCGCCAGTACCGGGACGGGAACGAATGAAGCTTTCTTT
CASTGTGTNEAFF
>NA|TRBV6-5|NA|TRBJ1-1
TGTGCCAGCAGGAAGGGAATGAACACTGAAGCTTTCTTT
CASRKGMNTEAFF
>TRBD1|TRBV5-1|NA|TRBJ2-5
TGCGCCAGCAGCCAACAGGGGATCCAAGAGACCCAGTACTTC
CASSQQGIQETQYF
>TRBD1|TRBV7-6|NA|TRBJ2-2
TGTGCCATCAGAGACAGGGTCGGGCCCGGGGAGCTGTTTTTT
CAIRDRVGPGELFF
>NA|TRBV6-1|NA|TRBJ1-1
TGTGCCAGCAGTGAAGTTGAGGGATGGACTGAAGCTTTCTTT
CASSEVEGWTEAFF
>NA|TRBV6-1|NA|TRBJ1-5
TGTGCCAGCAGTGAAAACCGGGAGTCCTTGGGCAATCAGCCCCAGCATTTT
CASSENRESLGNQPQHF
>NA|TRBV27|NA|TRBJ2-1
TGTGCCAGCAGTTACGGAGGAGTGTCCAATGAGCAGTTCTTC
CASSYGGVSNEQFF
>TRBD2|TRBV13|NA|TRBJ2-5
TGTGCCAGCAGCTTATCAGTAAGCGGGGGGGCCCTGGAAGAGACCCAGTACTTC
CASSLSVSGGALEETQYF
>NA|TRBV2|once|TRBJ1-2
TGTGCCAGCATCGGCAGGGAGGACGGCTACACCTTC
CASIGREDGYTF
>NA|TRBV13|NA|TRBJ1-5
TGTGCCAGCAGCTTAGGTGATCAGCCCCAGCATTTT
CASSLGDQPQHF
>TRBD1|TRBV9|NA|TRBJ1-2
TGTGCCAGCAGCGTGGACAGGGATGACTATGGCTACACCTTC
CASSVDRDDYGYTF
>TRBD1|TRBV14|NA|TRBJ2-7
TGTGCCAGCAGCCAGGGACAGGGAGCCTACGAGCAGTACTTC
CASSQGQGAYEQYF
>TRBD2|TRBV12-5|NA|TRBJ2-3
TGTGCTAGTGGTTTGTTTAGCGGGGGGCCCATTGAGGATTGGTATTTT
CASGLFSGGPIEDWYF
>NA|TRBV10-3|NA|TRBJ2-7
TGTGCCATCAGAGGAGGAAACTACGAGCAGTACTTC
CAIRGGNYEQYF
>TRBD1|TRBV14|once|TRBJ2-1
TGTGCCAGCAGTCTCGGGACAGGGACACGGGAGCAGTTCTTC
CASSLGTGTREQFF
>NA|TRBV10-3|NA|TRBJ2-7
TGTGCCATCAGGGCAGACAGGTACGAGCAGTACTTC
CAIRADRYEQYF
>TRBD1|TRBV27|NA|TRBJ1-2
TGTGCCAGCCGCTTAGGGGGCAGCCCCCTTGGCTACACCTTC
CASRLGGSPLGYTF
>TRBD2|TRBV5-1|NA|TRBJ2-1
TGCGCCAGCAGCCCTAGCCCTGTGACTAGCGGGTCGTACAATGAGCAGTTCTTC
CASSPSPVTSGSYNEQFF
>NA|TRBV18|NA|TRBJ1-3
TGTGCCAGCTCACCATACGGTTCACAGGGTAAGATCTCTGGAAACACCATATATTTT
CASSPYGSQGKISGNTIYF
>NA|TRBV13|NA|TRBJ1-1
TGTGCCAGCAGCACTGGGACGGATCAAGGCCCTAACACTGAAGCTTTCTTT
CASSTGTDQGPNTEAFF
>NA|TRBV2|NA|TRBJ2-1
TGTGCCAGCAGAGGGGACAACTACAATGAGCAGTTCTTC
CASRGDNYNEQFF
>NA|TRBV7-9|NA|TRBJ2-2
TGTGCCAGCAGCTTACAACCTAGTCGGGCCGGGGAGCCGTTTTTT
CASSLQPSRAGEPFF
>NA|TRBV6-5|NA|TRBJ1-5
TGTGCCAGCAGTGACGGGCGCAGGACGCCCCAGCATTTT
CASSDGRRTPQHF
>NA|TRBV5-5|NA|TRBJ2-1
TGTGCCAGCAGCTTTCCCCACGCCAATGAGCAGTTCTTC
CASSFPHANEQFF
>NA|TRBV25-1|NA|TRBJ2-7
TGTGCCAGCCGAGGTCCCCACGAGCAGTACTTC
CASRGPHEQYF
>NA|TRBV6-4|NA|TRBJ2-2
TGTGCCAGCAGCCTGGGGACTCCGCCCGGGGAGCTGTTTTTT
CASSLGTPPGELFF
>TRBD2|TRBV7-8|NA|TRBJ2-3
TGTGCCAGCAGCTCAGACGGGGGGGCCTTAGATACGCAGTATTTT
CASSSDGGALDTQYF
>TRBD2|TRBV7-9|NA|TRBJ2-1
TGTGCCAGCAGCTTAGAAGGCGGGGGGTCTACGTCCTACAATGAGCAGTTCTTC
CASSLEGGGSTSYNEQFF
>NA|TRBV27|few|TRBJ2-1
TGTGCCAGCAGTCTTACCGCCCCGGGCTCCTACAATGAGCAGTTCTTC
CASSLTAPGSYNEQFF